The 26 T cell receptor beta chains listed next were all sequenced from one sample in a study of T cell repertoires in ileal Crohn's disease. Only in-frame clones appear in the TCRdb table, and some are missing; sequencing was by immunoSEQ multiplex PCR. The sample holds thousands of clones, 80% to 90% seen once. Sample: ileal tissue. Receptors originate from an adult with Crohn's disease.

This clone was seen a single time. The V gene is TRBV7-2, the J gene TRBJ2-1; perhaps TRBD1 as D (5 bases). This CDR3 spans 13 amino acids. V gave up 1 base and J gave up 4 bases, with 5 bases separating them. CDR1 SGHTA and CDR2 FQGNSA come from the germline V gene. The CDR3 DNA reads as TGTGCCAGCAGCTTAGACAGGTACAATGAGCAGTTCTTC. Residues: CASSLDRYNEQFF. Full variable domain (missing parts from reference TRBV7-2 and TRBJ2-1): GAGVSQSPSNKVTEKGKDVELRCDPISGHTALYWYRQSLGQGLEFLIYFQGNSAPDKSGLPSDRFSAERTGGSVSTLTIQRTQQEDSAVYLCASSLDRYNEQFFGPGTRLTVL.

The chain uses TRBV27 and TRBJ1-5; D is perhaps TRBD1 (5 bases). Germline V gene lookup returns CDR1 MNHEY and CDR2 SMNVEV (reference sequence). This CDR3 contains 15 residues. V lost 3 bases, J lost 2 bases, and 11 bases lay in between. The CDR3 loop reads CASSFRVGRNQPQHF. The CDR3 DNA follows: TGTGCCAGCAGTTTCAGGGTTGGACGCAATCAGCCCCAGCATTTT.

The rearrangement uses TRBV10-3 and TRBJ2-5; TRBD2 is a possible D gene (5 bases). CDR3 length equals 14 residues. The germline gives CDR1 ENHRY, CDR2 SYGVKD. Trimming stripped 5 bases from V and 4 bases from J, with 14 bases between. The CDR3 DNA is TGTGCCATCAGTCCGAGCGAGGGAAGAGAGACCCAGTACTTC. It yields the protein CAISPSEGRETQYF.

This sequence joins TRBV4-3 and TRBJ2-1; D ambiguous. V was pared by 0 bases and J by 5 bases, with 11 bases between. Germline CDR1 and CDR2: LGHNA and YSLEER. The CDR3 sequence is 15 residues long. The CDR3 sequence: CASSQDLRQDNEQFF. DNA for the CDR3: TGCGCCAGCAGCCAAGATCTCCGGCAGGACAATGAGCAGTTCTTC.

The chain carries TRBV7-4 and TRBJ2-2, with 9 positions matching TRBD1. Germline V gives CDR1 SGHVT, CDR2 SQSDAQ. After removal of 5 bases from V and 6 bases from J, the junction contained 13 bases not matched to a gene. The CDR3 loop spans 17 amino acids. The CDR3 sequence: CASSPPGTGRSPGELFF. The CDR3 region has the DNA TGTGCCAGCAGCCCACCAGGGACAGGGCGGTCCCCCGGGGAGCTGTTTTTT. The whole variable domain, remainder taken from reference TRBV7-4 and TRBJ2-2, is GAGVSQSPRYKVAKRGRDVALRCDSISGHVTLYWYRQTLGQGSEVLTYSQSDAQRDKSGRPSGRFSAERPERSVSTLKIQRTEQGDSAVYLCASSPPGTGRSPGELFFGEGSRLTVL.

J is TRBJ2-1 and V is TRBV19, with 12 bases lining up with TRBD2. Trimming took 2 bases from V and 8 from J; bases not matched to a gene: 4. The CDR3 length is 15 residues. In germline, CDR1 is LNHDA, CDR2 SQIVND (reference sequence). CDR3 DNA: TGTGCCAGTAGTATATTACTAGCGGGAGGCGATGAGCAGTTCTTC. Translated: CASSILLAGGDEQFF.

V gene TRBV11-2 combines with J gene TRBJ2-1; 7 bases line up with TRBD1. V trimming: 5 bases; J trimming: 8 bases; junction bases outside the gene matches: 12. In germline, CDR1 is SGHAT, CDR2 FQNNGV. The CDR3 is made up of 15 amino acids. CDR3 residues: CASSLGTVRWHEQFF. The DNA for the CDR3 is TGTGCCAGCAGCCTCGGGACAGTTAGGTGGCATGAGCAGTTCTTC.

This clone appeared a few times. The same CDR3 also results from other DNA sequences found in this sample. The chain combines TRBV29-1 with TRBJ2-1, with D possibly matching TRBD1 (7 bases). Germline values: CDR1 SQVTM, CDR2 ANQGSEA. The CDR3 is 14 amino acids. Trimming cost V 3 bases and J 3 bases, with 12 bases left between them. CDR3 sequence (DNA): TGCAGCGTTGATCAGGGGGGCAGCTACAATGAGCAGTTCTTC. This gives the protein CSVDQGGSYNEQFF.

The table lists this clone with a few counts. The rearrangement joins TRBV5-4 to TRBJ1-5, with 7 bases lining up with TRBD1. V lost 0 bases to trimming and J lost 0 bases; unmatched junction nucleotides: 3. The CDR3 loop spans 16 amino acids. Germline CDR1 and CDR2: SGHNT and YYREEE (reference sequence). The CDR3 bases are TGTGCCAGCAGCTTGGGAACAGGGGATAGCAATCAGCCCCAGCATTTT. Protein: CASSLGTGDSNQPQHF.

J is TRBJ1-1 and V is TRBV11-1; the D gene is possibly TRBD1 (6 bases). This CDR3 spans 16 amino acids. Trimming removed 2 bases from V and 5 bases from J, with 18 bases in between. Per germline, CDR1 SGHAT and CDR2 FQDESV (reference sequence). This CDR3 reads CASSLWSGRGWTEAFF. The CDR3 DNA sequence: TGTGCCAGCAGCTTATGGTCCGGAAGGGGGTGGACTGAAGCTTTCTTT.

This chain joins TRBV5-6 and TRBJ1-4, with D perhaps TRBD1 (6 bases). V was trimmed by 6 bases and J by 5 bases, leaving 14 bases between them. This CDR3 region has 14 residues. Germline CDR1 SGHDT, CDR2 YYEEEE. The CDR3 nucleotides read TGTGCCAGCACCTTCGGGCAGGGGAATGAAAAACTGTTTTTT. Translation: CASTFGQGNEKLFF.

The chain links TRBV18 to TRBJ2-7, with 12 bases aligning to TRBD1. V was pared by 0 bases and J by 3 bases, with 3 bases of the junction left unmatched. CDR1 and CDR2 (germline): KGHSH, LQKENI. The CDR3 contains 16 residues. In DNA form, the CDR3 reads TGTGCCAGCTCACCACCCGGGACAGGGGGCTTCTACGAGCAGTACTTC. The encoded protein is CASSPPGTGGFYEQYF.

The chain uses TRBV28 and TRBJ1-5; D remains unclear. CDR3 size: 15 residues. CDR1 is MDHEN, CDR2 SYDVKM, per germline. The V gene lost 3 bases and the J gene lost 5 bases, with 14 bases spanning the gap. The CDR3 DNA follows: TGTGCCAGCAGTTTGGACCGTATGGTGCATCAGCCCCAGCATTTT. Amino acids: CASSLDRMVHQPQHF.

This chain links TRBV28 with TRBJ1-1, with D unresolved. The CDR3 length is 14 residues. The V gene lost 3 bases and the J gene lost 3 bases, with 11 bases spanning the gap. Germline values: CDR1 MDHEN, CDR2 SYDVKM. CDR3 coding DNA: TGTGCCAGCAGTTTGTCTGGGGAGTACACTGAAGCTTTCTTT. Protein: CASSLSGEYTEAFF.

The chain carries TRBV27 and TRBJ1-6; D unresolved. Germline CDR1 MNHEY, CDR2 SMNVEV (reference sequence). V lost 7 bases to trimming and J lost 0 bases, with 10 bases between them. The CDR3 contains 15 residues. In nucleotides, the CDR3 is TGTGCCAGCAAAAGGGAGGACTCCTATAATTCACCCCTCCACTTT. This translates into CASKREDSYNSPLHF.

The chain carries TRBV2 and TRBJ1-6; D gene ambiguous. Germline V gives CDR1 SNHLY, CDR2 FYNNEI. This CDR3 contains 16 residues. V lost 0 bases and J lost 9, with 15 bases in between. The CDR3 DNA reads TGTGCCAGCAGTGAAGCGCGTTCCACCCGGTCTTCACCCCTCCACTTT. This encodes CASSEARSTRSSPLHF.

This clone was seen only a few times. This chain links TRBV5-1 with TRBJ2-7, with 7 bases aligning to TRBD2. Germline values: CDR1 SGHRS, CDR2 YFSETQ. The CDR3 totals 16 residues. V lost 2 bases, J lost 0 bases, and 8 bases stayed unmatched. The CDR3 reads CASSFTSSGSSYEQYF. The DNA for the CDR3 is TGCGCCAGCAGCTTTACCTCTAGCGGTAGCTCCTACGAGCAGTACTTC.

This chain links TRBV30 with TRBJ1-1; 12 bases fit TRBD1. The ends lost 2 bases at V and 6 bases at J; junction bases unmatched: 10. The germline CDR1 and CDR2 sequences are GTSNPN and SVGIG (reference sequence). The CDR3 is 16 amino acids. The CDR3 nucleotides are TGTGCCTGGAGTTCCGTAATGGGACAGGGGGCCCCTGAAGCTTTCTTT. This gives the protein CAWSSVMGQGAPEAFF.

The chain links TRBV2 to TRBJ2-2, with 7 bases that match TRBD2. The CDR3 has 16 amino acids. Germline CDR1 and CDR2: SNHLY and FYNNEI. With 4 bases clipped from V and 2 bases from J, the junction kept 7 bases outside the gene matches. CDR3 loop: CASSAQSGTNTGELFF. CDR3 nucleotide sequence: TGTGCCAGCAGTGCACAAAGCGGGACCAACACCGGGGAGCTGTTTTTT.

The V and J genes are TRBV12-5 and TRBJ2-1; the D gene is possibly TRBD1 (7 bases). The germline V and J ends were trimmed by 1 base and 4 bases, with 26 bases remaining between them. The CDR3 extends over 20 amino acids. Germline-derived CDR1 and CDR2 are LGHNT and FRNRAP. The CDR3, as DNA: TGTGCTAGTGGTTTGGGCGAACCCAAATTGAAGGGGGCGGGATACAATGAGCAGTTCTTC. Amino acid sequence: CASGLGEPKLKGAGYNEQFF.

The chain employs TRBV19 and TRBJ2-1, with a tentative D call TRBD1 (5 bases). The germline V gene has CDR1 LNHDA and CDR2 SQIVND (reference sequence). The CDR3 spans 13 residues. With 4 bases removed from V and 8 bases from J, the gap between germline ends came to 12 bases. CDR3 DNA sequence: TGTGCCAGTAGTAACCGTTTAGGGGATGAGCAGTTCTTC. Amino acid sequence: CASSNRLGDEQFF. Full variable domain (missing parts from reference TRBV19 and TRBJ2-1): DGGITQSPKYLFRKEGQNVTLSCEQNLNHDAMYWYRQDPGQGLRLIYYSQIVNDFQKGDIAEGYSVSREKKESFPLTVTSAQKNPTAFYLCASSNRLGDEQFFGPGTRLTVL.

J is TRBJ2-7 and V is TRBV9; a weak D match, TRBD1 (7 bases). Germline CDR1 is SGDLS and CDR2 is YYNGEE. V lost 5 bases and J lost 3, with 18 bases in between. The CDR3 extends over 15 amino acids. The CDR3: CASSGGDSHGYEQYF. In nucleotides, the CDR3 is TGTGCCAGCAGTGGAGGGGACAGCCACGGCTACGAGCAGTACTTC.

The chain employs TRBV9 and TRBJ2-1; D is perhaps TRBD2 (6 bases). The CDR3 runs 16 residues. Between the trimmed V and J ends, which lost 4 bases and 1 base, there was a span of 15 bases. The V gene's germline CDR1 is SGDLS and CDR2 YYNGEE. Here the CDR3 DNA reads TGTGCCAGCAGCTTGGAGGGAACGGGGTCCTACAATGAGCAGTTCTTC. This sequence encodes CASSLEGTGSYNEQFF.

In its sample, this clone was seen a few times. DNA of the CDR3: TGTGCCATCAGTGAGTCGATAGCAGGTATCGATGAGCAGTTCTTC. As protein: CAISESIAGIDEQFF. V gene TRBV10-3 combines with J gene TRBJ2-1; D is unclear. In germline, CDR1 is ENHRY, CDR2 SYGVKD. The ends were cut back, 0 bases at V and 8 bases at J, with 14 bases in the middle. The CDR3 is 15 residues long.

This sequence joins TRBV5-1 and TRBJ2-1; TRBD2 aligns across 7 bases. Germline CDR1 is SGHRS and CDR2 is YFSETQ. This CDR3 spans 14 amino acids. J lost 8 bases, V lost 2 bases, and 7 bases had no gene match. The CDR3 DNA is TGCGCCAGCAGCTTCCTAGCGGCTTCGGATGAGCAGTTCTTC. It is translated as CASSFLAASDEQFF.

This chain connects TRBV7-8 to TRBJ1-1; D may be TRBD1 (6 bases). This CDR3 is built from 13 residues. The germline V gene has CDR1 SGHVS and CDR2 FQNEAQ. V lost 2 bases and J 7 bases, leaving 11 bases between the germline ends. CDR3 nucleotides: TGTGCCAGCAGCTTAACAGGGACATTTGAAGCTTTCTTT. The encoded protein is CASSLTGTFEAFF.